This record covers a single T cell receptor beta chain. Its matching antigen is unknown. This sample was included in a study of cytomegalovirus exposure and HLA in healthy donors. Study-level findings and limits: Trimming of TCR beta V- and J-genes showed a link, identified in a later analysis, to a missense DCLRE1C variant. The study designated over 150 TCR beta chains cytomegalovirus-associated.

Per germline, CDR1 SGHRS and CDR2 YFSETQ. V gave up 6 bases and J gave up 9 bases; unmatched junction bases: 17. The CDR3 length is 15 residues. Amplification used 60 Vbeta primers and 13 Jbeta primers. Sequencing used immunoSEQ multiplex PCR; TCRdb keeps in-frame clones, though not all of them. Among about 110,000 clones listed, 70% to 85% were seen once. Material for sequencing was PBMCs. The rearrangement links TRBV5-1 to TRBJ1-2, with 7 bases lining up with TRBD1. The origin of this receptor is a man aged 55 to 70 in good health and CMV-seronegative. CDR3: CASKSSGTAVDRYTF. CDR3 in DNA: TGCGCCAGCAAGTCATCCGGGACAGCCGTCGATCGCTACACCTTC.